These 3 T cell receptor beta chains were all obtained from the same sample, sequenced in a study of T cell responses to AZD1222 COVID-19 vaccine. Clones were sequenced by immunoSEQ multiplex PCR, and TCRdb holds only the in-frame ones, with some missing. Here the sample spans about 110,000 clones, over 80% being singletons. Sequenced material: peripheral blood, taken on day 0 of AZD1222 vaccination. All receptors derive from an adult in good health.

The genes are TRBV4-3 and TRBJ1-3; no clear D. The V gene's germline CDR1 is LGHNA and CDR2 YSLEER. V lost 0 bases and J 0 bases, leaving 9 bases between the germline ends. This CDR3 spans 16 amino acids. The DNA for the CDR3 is TGCGCCAGCAGCCAAGATGCACACTCCTCTGGAAACACCATATATTTT. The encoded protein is CASSQDAHSSGNTIYF.

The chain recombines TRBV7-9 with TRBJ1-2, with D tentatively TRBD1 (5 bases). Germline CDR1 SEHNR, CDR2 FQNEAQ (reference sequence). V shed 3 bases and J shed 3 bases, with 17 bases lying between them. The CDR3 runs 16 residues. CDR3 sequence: CASSFLGVGGDYGYTF. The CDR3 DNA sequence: TGTGCCAGCAGCTTTTTGGGAGTGGGGGGTGACTATGGCTACACCTTC.

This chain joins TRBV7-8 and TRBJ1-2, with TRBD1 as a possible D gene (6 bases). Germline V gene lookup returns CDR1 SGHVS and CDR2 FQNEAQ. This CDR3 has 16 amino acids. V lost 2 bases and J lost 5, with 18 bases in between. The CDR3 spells CASSLFVGTRLYGYTF. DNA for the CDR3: TGTGCCAGCAGCTTATTTGTAGGGACACGGCTATATGGCTACACCTTC.